This T cell receptor beta chain stems from a study of Ad26.COV2.S vaccination and SARS-CoV-2 variants. Across the study: Vaccine-arm donor from the placebo-controlled COV1001 Ad26.COV2.S trial.

Repertoires were generated with immunoSEQ multiplex PCR, while TCRdb's copy carries only in-frame clones and drops some. Of more than 300,000 clones detected, 85% appear once; the ten largest clones hold 2% to 2.5%. Indicated treatment: 19 received Ad26.COV2.S at low or high dose, single or two shots; several received placebo; per-sample allocation not given. Samples analyzed were those drawn on day 63 after the first vaccine or placebo injection. An adult of 18-55 years in Boston served as donor. Findings and caveats of the study: Reportedly, after vaccination the spike-specific CD8+ and CD4+ T cell responses displayed substantial breadth.

Germline lookup yields CDR1 SEHNR and CDR2 FQNEAQ (reference sequence). The CDR3 runs to 12 residues. Trimming stripped 0 bases from V and 7 bases from J, with 6 bases between. Remarks on this clone: What it binds is unknown.

Specimen: peripheral blood, collected in a trial of Ad26.COV2.S vaccine versus placebo. The sequence came from a person between 18 and 60 years old who received the Ad26.COV2.S COVID-19 vaccine or a placebo. V gene TRBV7-9 combines with J gene TRBJ1-2, with D tentatively TRBD1 (6 bases). The CDR3 DNA reads as TGTGCCAGCAGCTTAGCCAGGGGTGGCTACACCTTC. The encoded protein is CASSLARGGYTF.